The T cell receptor beta chain under discussion was sequenced for a study of blood T cell repertoires in COVID-19. Libraries were prepared by immunoSEQ multiplex PCR; TCRdb keeps only in-frame clonotypes and omits some of them. The repertoire holds roughly 350,000 clones, with under 95% as singletons. CDR3 length equals 17 residues. The germline CDR1 and CDR2 sequences are SGDLS and YYNGEE. V lost 0 bases and J lost 8; bases outside the gene matches: 10. The V and J genes are TRBV9 and TRBJ2-2; 10 bases line up with TRBD2. The receptor was derived from a woman aged 18 to 35 who had recovered from COVID-19. The sample comprised peripheral blood. CDR3 coding DNA: TGTGCCAGCAGCGTAGTTCCAGCGGGAGGGCCTAGAGGGGAGCTGTTTTTT. It translates to CASSVVPAGGPRGELFF.